The 11 T cell receptor beta chains reported below all come from one sample, sequenced in a study of blood T cell repertoires in COVID-19. TCRdb's table, derived via immunoSEQ multiplex PCR, lists solely in-frame clones and lacks some. The profile shows 350,000 to 400,000 clones, more than 75% of them singletons. Sequenced sample: PBMCs or T cells enriched from blood (not recorded which). All receptors derive from a woman aged 25 to 39 with acute COVID-19.

The chain is built from TRBV5-4 and TRBJ1-3, with D uncertain. Trimming stripped 0 bases from V and 0 bases from J, with 10 bases between. Germline CDR1 and CDR2: SGHNT and YYREEE (reference sequence). There are 16 residues in the CDR3. Here the CDR3 DNA reads TGTGCCAGCAGCTTGGGGGCCGGGAACTCTGGAAACACCATATATTTT. The encoded protein is CASSLGAGNSGNTIYF.

The genes are TRBV3-1 (or the pseudogene TRBV3-2) and TRBJ2-1; 10 positions match TRBD2. CDR1 and CDR2 from the germline V gene are LGHDT and YNNKEL (reference sequence). After removal of 1 base from V and 8 bases from J, the junction contained 8 bases not matched to a gene. The CDR3 extends over 16 amino acids. For the CDR3, the DNA is TGTGCCAGCAGCCAAGTCGGAGCGGGGGGGAGTCATGAGCAGTTCTTC. It is translated as CASSQVGAGGSHEQFF.

This chain joins TRBV2 and TRBJ2-3; no reliable D call. The CDR3 sequence is 14 residues long. Trimming pared 8 bases from V and 2 bases from J, leaving 14 bases between. Looked up from germline, CDR1 is SNHLY and CDR2 is FYNNEI. The CDR3 DNA reads TGTGCCAGCCGCCTTAGCTACGCCACAGATACGCAGTATTTT. Amino acid sequence: CASRLSYATDTQYF. Combining the CDR3 with reference TRBV2 and TRBJ2-3 gives the whole variable domain EPEVTQTPSHQVTQMGQEVILRCVPISNHLYFYWYRQILGQKVEFLVSFYNNEISEKSEIFDDQFSVERPDGSNFTLKIRSTKLEDSAMYFCASRLSYATDTQYFGPGTRLTVL.

This chain connects TRBV27 to TRBJ1-2; the match to TRBD1 covers 7 bases. Germline assignment: CDR1 MNHEY and CDR2 SMNVEV (reference sequence). The CDR3 loop spans 15 amino acids. V was clipped by 5 bases and J by 2 bases; unmatched bases: 8. In nucleotides, the CDR3 is TGTGCCAGCAGTCTCACACCGACAGGGAACTATGGCTACACCTTC. It is translated as CASSLTPTGNYGYTF.

The gene calls are TRBV10-2 and TRBJ2-5; D call uncertain. The CDR3 runs to 14 residues. The germline V and J ends were trimmed by 8 bases and 5 bases, with 18 bases remaining between them. CDR1 and CDR2 from the germline V gene are WSHSY and SAAADI. CDR3 DNA sequence: TGCGCCAGCTCTTCACTCACCTTATTGGAGACCCAGTACTTC. The encoded protein is CASSSLTLLETQYF.

V gene TRBV4-1 combines with J gene TRBJ1-1; D perhaps matches TRBD1 (5 bases). Trimming removed 0 bases from V and 1 base from J, with 6 bases in between. Germline V lookup: CDR1 MGHRA, CDR2 YSYEKL. CDR3 length: 14 amino acids. The CDR3 sequence: CASSQDRGNTEAFF. CDR3 in DNA: TGCGCCAGCAGCCAAGATAGGGGGAACACTGAAGCTTTCTTT.

This clone has a single count. V is TRBV24-1 and J is TRBJ1-2, with a possible D match to TRBD1 (6 bases). V lost 4 bases to trimming and J lost 8 bases, with 16 bases between them. CDR3 length: 14 residues. CDR1 and CDR2 (germline): KGHDR, SFDVKD. The CDR3 reads CATSDGGGALGYTF. In DNA form, the CDR3 reads TGTGCCACCAGTGACGGGGGGGGCGCATTAGGCTACACCTTC.

The rearrangement uses TRBV24-1 and TRBJ2-7; 8 bases fit TRBD1. The J segment lost 2 bases and the V segment lost 4 bases, leaving 3 bases of the junction unmatched. This CDR3 is built from 14 residues. CDR1 and CDR2 (germline): KGHDR, SFDVKD. DNA for the CDR3: TGTGCCACCAGTGAGAGGGGACAGGCCTACGAGCAGTACTTC. Its translation: CATSERGQAYEQYF.

This chain joins TRBV10-1 and TRBJ2-3; 8 bases are shared with TRBD1. Germline CDR1 and CDR2: WNHNN and SYGVQD (reference sequence). The CDR3 contains 14 residues. Losses at the gene ends were 4 bases for V and 5 bases for J; bases not matched to a gene: 5. As DNA, the CDR3 is TGCGCCAGCAGTGCGGACAGGGCGCAAGATACGCAGTATTTT. It is translated as CASSADRAQDTQYF.

The rearrangement links TRBV6-5 to TRBJ1-5; 9 bases are a match to TRBD1. The germline V gene has CDR1 MNHEY and CDR2 SVGAGI. V dropped 4 bases and J dropped 2; count of bases not matched to a gene: 6. The CDR3 spans 16 residues. The CDR3 nucleotides read TGTGCCAGCAGTTCTAACAGGGGGCAAGGCAATCAGCCCCAGCATTTT. Protein: CASSSNRGQGNQPQHF.

The chain carries TRBV7-2 and TRBJ1-1; 9 positions agree with TRBD1. This CDR3 spans 14 amino acids. Germline loops: CDR1 SGHTA, CDR2 FQGNSA. The junction had 5 bases not matched to a gene; V was cut back by 6 bases and J by 3 bases. The CDR3 loop is CASSQQGADTEAFF. The CDR3 nucleotides read TGTGCCAGCAGTCAACAGGGGGCGGACACTGAAGCTTTCTTT.